A single sample gave rise to the 8 T cell receptor beta chains below, sequenced in a study of blood T cell repertoires in COVID-19. The table came from immunoSEQ multiplex PCR; TCRdb's copy has only in-frame clones and leaves some out. This sample has approximately 44,000 clones, with 79% found just once. Sequencing input: peripheral blood. The receptors come from a woman at least 80 years old with acute or convalescent COVID-19.

The genes are TRBV7-9 and TRBJ2-1, with D perhaps matching TRBD1 (6 bases). Germline loops: CDR1 SEHNR, CDR2 FQNEAQ (reference sequence). The V gene lost 6 bases and the J gene lost 7 bases, with 22 bases spanning the gap. The CDR3 covers 16 residues. The CDR3 reads CASSLRRGTSVNEQFF. Written as DNA, the CDR3 is TGTGCCAGCAGTCTCCGAAGGGGGACGTCTGTGAATGAGCAGTTCTTC.

The V gene is TRBV12-5, the J gene TRBJ2-5; possible D gene TRBD2, 6 bases. The CDR3 sequence is 14 residues long. V was pared by 5 bases and J by 5 bases, with 15 bases between. In germline, CDR1 is LGHNT, CDR2 FRNRAP. The CDR3 bases are TGTGCTAGTGGTCCGATCGGGGGTCCGGAGACCCAGTACTTC. It is translated as CASGPIGGPETQYF.

The V gene is TRBV18, the J gene TRBJ1-1; D unresolved. This CDR3 comprises 15 residues. The V end lost 0 bases, the J end lost 0 bases, and 8 bases lay between the germline ends. Germline CDR1 KGHSH, CDR2 LQKENI. CDR3: CASSPPMRVNTEAFF. In DNA, the CDR3 is TGTGCCAGCTCACCACCGATGAGGGTGAACACTGAAGCTTTCTTT.

The gene calls are TRBV5-4 and TRBJ1-6; a weak D match, TRBD1 (6 bases). The V gene lost 0 bases and the J gene lost 7 bases, with 17 bases spanning the gap. Germline V CDR1 and CDR2: SGHNT, YYREEE (reference sequence). The CDR3 is 17 residues long. The CDR3 protein is CASSLGGQQGSNSPLHF. The CDR3 region has the DNA TGTGCCAGCAGCTTGGGGGGCCAACAGGGTAGCAATTCACCCCTCCACTTT.

The chain combines TRBV9 with TRBJ1-4; D may be TRBD1 (5 bases). The CDR3 has 14 residues. The V end lost 3 bases, the J end lost 4 bases, and 10 bases lay between the germline ends. Germline loops: CDR1 SGDLS, CDR2 YYNGEE. The CDR3 nucleotides are TGTGCCAGCAGCGAAGGGGACTTTAATGAAAAACTGTTTTTT. Its protein is CASSEGDFNEKLFF.

The V gene is TRBV27, the J gene TRBJ2-5; 8 positions agree with TRBD1. From germline, CDR1 is MNHEY and CDR2 SMNVEV (reference sequence). The CDR3 consists of 14 residues. V was pared by 6 bases and J by 4 bases, with 7 bases of the junction left unmatched. CDR3 residues: CASRRGQGLETQYF. The CDR3 coding sequence is TGTGCCAGCAGGAGAGGACAGGGACTAGAGACCCAGTACTTC.

This clone showed up just once. The chain employs TRBV29-1 and TRBJ1-1; TRBD1 matches at 8 bases. CDR3 length equals 14 residues. The ends lost 6 bases at V and 4 bases at J; junction bases unmatched: 10. Germline CDR1 and CDR2: SQVTM and ANQGSEA. CDR3 in DNA: TGCAGCGTGAGGGTACAGGGGGAGGTCACTGAAGCTTTCTTT. It encodes CSVRVQGEVTEAFF.

Only one count was recorded for this clone. The V call is TRBV19, the J call TRBJ2-5; D is unresolved. V was cut by 4 bases and J by 5 bases, with 8 bases left in between. The CDR3 consists of 12 residues. The V gene's germline CDR1 is LNHDA and CDR2 SQIVND (reference sequence). CDR3 nucleotide sequence: TGTGCCAGTAGTAGTTCCTCGGAGACCCAGTACTTC. This gives the protein CASSSSSETQYF.